The 5 T cell receptor beta chains listed next were all sequenced from one sample in a study of CD8+CD57+ T cells in acquired aplastic anemia. The sequenced patients had an expansion of CD8+CD57+ cells seen by flow cytometry. TCR beta VDJ and CDR3 profiling used genomic DNA as template. One entry per CDR3 protein, called by TCRdb with MiXCR from the reads. The sample has approximately 470,000 distinct CDR3 sequences, less than 35% seen once. Sequenced: sorted CD4+, CD8+, or CD8+CD57+ T cells (not recorded which) from PBMCs. The receptors here all came from a human donor with aplastic anemia.

To note about this clonotype: At one of its ends the junction is not consistent with the germline gene, which may arise from a read error. The V gene is TRBV9, the J gene TRBJ2-7; 9 bases line up with TRBD2. The CDR3 has 16 residues. Germline CDR1 is SGDLS and CDR2 is YYNGEE. The CDR3 region has the DNA TGTGCCAGCGGCGTAGGCGCGGGGGGGGCCGTCTACGAGCAGTACTTC. As protein: CASGVGAGGAVYEQYF.

This clonotype was seen more than once but under ten times. The genes are TRBV3-1 and TRBJ2-1; tentative D call: TRBD2 (6 bases). Germline CDR1 LGHDT, CDR2 YNNKEL (reference sequence). The V end was cut by 6 bases, the J end by 12 bases, with 12 bases between. The CDR3 covers 11 residues. In DNA form, the CDR3 reads TGTGCCAGCAGGGGGGGACTCGGGCAGTTCTTC. It is translated as CASRGGLGQFF.

The genes are TRBV20-1 and TRBJ1-5; TRBD1 might be the D (5 bases). The V and J ends lost 3 bases and 5 bases respectively, with 11 bases between them. In germline, CDR1 is DFQATT, CDR2 SNEGSKA (reference sequence). CDR3 length: 13 amino acids. The CDR3: CSARPGVYQPQHF. The CDR3, as DNA: TGCAGTGCTAGGCCGGGGGTATATCAGCCCCAGCATTTT.

In its sample, this clonotype was seen many times. The V gene is TRBV2, the J gene TRBJ1-5; 9 bases map to TRBD1. Germline CDR1 is SNHLY and CDR2 is FYNNEI. This CDR3 is built from 15 residues. The V and J ends lost 5 bases and 7 bases, in that order; junction bases with no gene match: 9. For the CDR3, the DNA is TGTGCCAGCAGTCTGGACAGGGGCGCAGGGCAGCCCCAGCATTTT. It is translated as CASSLDRGAGQPQHF. The variable domain in full, completed from reference TRBV2 and TRBJ1-5, reads EPEVTQTPSHQVTQMGQEVILRCVPISNHLYFYWYRQILGQKVEFLVSFYNNEISEKSEIFDDQFSVERPDGSNFTLKIRSTKLEDSAMYFCASSLDRGAGQPQHFGDGTRLSIL.

The genes are TRBV19 and TRBJ1-1, with a possible D match to TRBD1 (5 bases). This CDR3 is 14 amino acids long. The V gene's germline CDR1 is LNHDA and CDR2 SQIVND (reference sequence). The V end was cut by 3 bases, the J end by 7 bases, with 15 bases between. CDR3 in DNA: TGTGCCAGTAGTATCCCACGGGGCGGGAGTGAAGCTTTCTTT. Encoded protein: CASSIPRGGSEAFF.